This T cell receptor beta chain comes out of a study of a mutant IDH1 vaccine in newly diagnosed glioma (dated by TCRdb to 2020 to 2023). Context from the whole study: The 30 to 40 treated patients were roughly 62% male and around 38% female, with a mean age of around 40 years. Prior to enrollment, standard therapy consisting of radiotherapy alone, temozolomide alone, or radiochemotherapy with temozolomide had been administered to patients, with the combination being received by most patients. Six visits were used for peripheral blood collection: V03 (baseline), V05, V07, V10, V12 and V13. Longitudinal TCRB deep sequencing was performed for about two dozen treated patients wherever samples were available for exploratory analyses. Here is what the overall study found, with its caveats: Across multiple MHC alleles, vaccine-induced immune responses were seen in 90% to 95% of patients. Selection of PBMC samples for TCRB deep sequencing was based on availability. It was noted by the authors that analyses of patient blood samples could not be reproduced owing to sample limitations. No apparent relationship was observed between pseudoprogression and alterations in the top peripheral T cell clonotypes detected by TCRB sequencing.

The CDR3 contains 15 residues, cysteine and phenylalanine counted. Only CDR3 DNA remains: 45 bases, in frame from the first base. Relative to germline, V is 3 bases shorter and J is 6 bases shorter, with 14 bases between their ends. The germline V gene yields MGHRA for CDR1 and YSYEKL for CDR2. A remark on this clone: Its cognate antigen has yet to be identified. Base qualities were left out, and no much larger clone turns up one base away.

The intended sense of this specimen's time point label: baseline, week 1 (first vaccination visit). This specimen's treatment or condition label, per the study, means: pre-vaccination baseline after standard-of-care therapy. Donors had newly diagnosed WHO grade 3 or 4 IDH1-mutant astrocytomas with loss of nuclear ATRX. The samples were drawn from NOA16, a multicentre, single-arm, open-label phase I trial in Germany that tested a mutant IDH1 peptide vaccine in humans for the first time. For immunogenicity testing, the blood drawn at visit V03 was used as the baseline sample. Genomic DNA for TCRB sequencing was isolated from EDTA blood with the DNeasy Blood and Tissue Kit. The protocol used for the library was the immunoSEQ multiplex PCR assay. Rearranged TCR beta chain sequences were amplified using the hsTCRB Kit according to the manufacturer's protocol. An Illumina MiSeq was used to sequence the TCRB libraries. The authors processed their data as follows. The proprietary platform of the kit vendor was used for demultiplexing, trimming and gene mapping. TCRdb took over this immuneACCESS table, retaining in-frame rearrangements with V and J assigned. Such tables are incomplete; in checked studies, under half of the missing clones stem from an unresolved V gene, and the remainder is unexplained. V and J calls and clone size are given by that table; D and trimming were obtained from the DNA. Recorded for this sample are some 90,000 clones; approximately 80% of them occurred a single time. 5.3% of the sample goes to the ten largest clones.

The source is a man in his forties with glioma. Some clones in this sample may be carry-over from other donors' samples. Sequences were derived from PBMCs, sampled from a glioma patient treated with radiotherapy, temozolomide or both. The chain joins TRBV4-1 to TRBJ2-2, with a tentative D call of TRBD1 or TRBD2, each matching 6 bases. CDR3 sequence: CASSHPKGGPGELFF. The DNA sequence is as follows: TGCGCCAGCAGCCACCCAAAAGGGGGGCCCGGGGAGCTGTTTTTT.